A single sample is the source of the 26 T cell receptor beta chains below, sequenced in a study of T cells after yellow fever vaccination. Using its own MiXCR run on the 5' RACE reads, TCRdb lists one record per CDR3 protein. Of just under 600,000 distinct CDR3 sequences in the sample, approximately 13% were seen once. Sequenced material: PBMCs, taken on the day of the yellow fever booster vaccination. The receptors were sampled from a man under 40 who received the YFV17D yellow fever vaccine.

This clonotype was seen a few times. The V call is TRBV11-2, the J call TRBJ2-3; 9 nucleotides agree with TRBD1. This CDR3 has 15 residues. J gave up 5 bases and V 5 bases, and 8 bases lay outside the gene matches. Germline CDR1 and CDR2: SGHAT and FQNNGV. CDR3 in amino acids: CASSAARDRVDTQYF. CDR3 DNA sequence: TGTGCCAGCAGCGCAGCCCGGGACAGGGTAGATACGCAGTATTTT. Using reference TRBV11-2 and TRBJ2-3 for the parts outside the CDR3, the full variable domain is EAGVAQSPRYKIIEKRQSVAFWCNPISGHATLYWYQQILGQGPKLLIQFQNNGVVDDSQLPKDRFSAERLKGVDSTLKIQPAKLEDSAVYLCASSAARDRVDTQYFGPGTRLTVL.

This chain uses TRBV5-1 with TRBJ2-7; D is possibly TRBD1 or TRBD2 (5 bases each). CDR3 length: 13 residues. The germline CDR1 and CDR2 sequences are SGHRS and YFSETQ. The germline V and J ends were trimmed by 4 bases and 7 bases, with 15 bases remaining between them. CDR3 in DNA: TGCGCCAGCAGCAGGGACCCGTTGGGGGAGCAGTACTTC. As protein: CASSRDPLGEQYF.

The genes are TRBV4-2 and TRBJ1-5; D is perhaps TRBD1 (5 bases). In germline, CDR1 is LGHNA, CDR2 YNFKEQ. The CDR3 has 15 amino acids. Trimming removed 3 bases at V and 3 bases at J, with 12 bases between. CDR3 nucleotides: TGTGCCAGCAGCCAGGACACCACGACCAATCAGCCCCAGCATTTT. This codes for CASSQDTTTNQPQHF.

This clonotype appeared a few times. The J gene is TRBJ2-5, the V gene TRBV10-3, with D perhaps matching TRBD2 (5 bases). In germline, CDR1 is ENHRY, CDR2 SYGVKD. The CDR3 length is 13 residues. Deletions cut 10 bases from V and 4 bases from J, with 16 bases between. The CDR3 nucleotides read TGTGCCACCTGGGCGGGCTCGGGAGAGACCCAGTACTTC. This sequence encodes CATWAGSGETQYF.

The table lists this clonotype with a few counts. This chain links TRBV24-1 with TRBJ2-1, with 8 bases lining up with TRBD1. The V gene's germline CDR1 is KGHDR and CDR2 SFDVKD. The J segment lost 10 bases and the V segment lost 5 bases, leaving 9 bases of the junction unmatched. The CDR3 is 14 residues long. In DNA, the CDR3 is TGTGCCACCAGTGGGATAACCGGGACAGGCGAGCAGTTCTTC. Protein sequence: CATSGITGTGEQFF.

The chain employs TRBV6-5 and TRBJ2-7, with D perhaps being TRBD1 or TRBD2 (5 bases each). The germline V gene encodes CDR1 MNHEY and CDR2 SVGAGI. Between the trimmed V and J ends, which lost 2 bases and 2 bases, there was a span of 13 bases. This CDR3 comprises 15 residues. The CDR3 DNA follows: TGTGCCAGCAGTTACAGGGACGCTGGGGCCTACGAGCAGTACTTC. Amino acids: CASSYRDAGAYEQYF.

The V and J genes are TRBV25-1 and TRBJ1-6; D remains ambiguous. V dropped 2 bases and J dropped 7 bases, with 9 bases sitting between them. The CDR3 contains 14 residues. Germline V gives CDR1 MGHDK, CDR2 SYGVNS. The CDR3 DNA reads as TGTGCCAGCAGTGAAAACACCGCCAATTCACCCCTCCACTTT. Its protein product is CASSENTANSPLHF.

This clonotype showed up just a few times. This sequence joins TRBV6-2 or TRBV6-3 and TRBJ2-1, with D possibly matching TRBD1 (5 bases). V lost 8 bases and J 4 bases, leaving 9 bases between the germline ends. The CDR3 has 12 residues. CDR1 and CDR2 from the germline V gene are MNHEY and SVGEGT. The CDR3 sequence is CASSGWYNEQFF. The CDR3 DNA follows: TGTGCCAGCTCAGGGTGGTACAATGAGCAGTTCTTC.

In its sample, this clonotype was seen a few times. J is TRBJ2-7 and V is TRBV6-1; 7 bases align to TRBD1. This CDR3 contains 15 residues. CDR1 is MNHNS and CDR2 is SASEGT in the germline V gene. J gave up 2 bases and V 6 bases, and 10 bases lay outside the gene matches. The CDR3 DNA reads as TGTGCCAGCAGACTTGCGCGACAGGGACCCTACGAGCAGTACTTC. Amino acid sequence: CASRLARQGPYEQYF.

V and J are TRBV6-1 and TRBJ2-3; 10 bases are a match to TRBD1. The CDR3 is 15 residues long. Germline assignment: CDR1 MNHNS and CDR2 SASEGT. V dropped 6 bases and J dropped 6; count of bases not matched to a gene: 9. CDR3 sequence reads: CASRDGTGELDTQYF. The CDR3 DNA reads TGTGCCAGCAGAGACGGGACAGGGGAGTTGGATACGCAGTATTTT.

This clonotype was detected many times. This sequence joins TRBV7-9 and TRBJ2-6; weak D call: TRBD1 (5 bases). V lost 3 bases and J 1 base, leaving 7 bases between the germline ends. This CDR3 has 15 residues. CDR1 SEHNR and CDR2 FQNEAQ come from the germline V gene (reference sequence). The CDR3 DNA is TGTGCCAGCAGCTTCAGGGTTTCTGGGGCCAACGTCCTGACTTTC. It translates to CASSFRVSGANVLTF. Looking up the rest from reference TRBV7-9 and TRBJ2-6 gives the full variable domain: DTGVSQNPRHKITKRGQNVTFRCDPISEHNRLYWYRQTLGQGPEFLTYFQNEAQLEKSRLLSDRFSAERPKGSFSTLEIQRTEQGDSAMYLCASSFRVSGANVLTFGAGSRLTVL.

This clonotype has only a few counts. This chain links TRBV5-1 with TRBJ2-1, with 8 bases that match TRBD1. V lost 6 bases, J lost 0 bases, and 5 bases stayed unmatched. This CDR3 has 15 amino acids. Germline V gene lookup returns CDR1 SGHRS and CDR2 YFSETQ. This CDR3 reads CASTQGEFSYNEQFF. In DNA form, the CDR3 reads TGCGCCAGCACACAGGGGGAGTTCTCCTACAATGAGCAGTTCTTC.

This rearrangement joins TRBV7-2 to TRBJ2-1; 8 bases align to TRBD2. CDR1 is SGHTA and CDR2 is FQGNSA in the germline V gene. This CDR3 contains 16 residues. Unmatched junction bases numbered 5, after V lost 0 bases and J lost 4 bases. DNA for the CDR3: TGTGCCAGCAGCTTAGCGACCGGGAGGGGGTACAATGAGCAGTTCTTC. Its protein is CASSLATGRGYNEQFF.

The V call is TRBV18, the J call TRBJ2-7; no reliable D call. Germline V lookup: CDR1 KGHSH, CDR2 LQKENI. V gave up 6 bases and J gave up 3 bases, with 15 bases separating them. The CDR3 spans 14 residues. The CDR3 DNA sequence: TGTGCCAGCTCCCCCTCGAGGTCGGTCTACGAGCAGTACTTC. Amino acid sequence: CASSPSRSVYEQYF.

A few counts support this clonotype. The chain is built from TRBV7-2 and TRBJ2-1; TRBD1 agrees at 8 bases. The ends lost 5 bases at V and 12 bases at J; junction bases unmatched: 9. The CDR3 is 13 amino acids. The germline V gene encodes CDR1 SGHTA and CDR2 FQGNSA. The CDR3 bases are TGTGCCAGCAGCACGGGACAGGTTTACGGGCAGTTCTTC. This encodes CASSTGQVYGQFF.

The genes are TRBV4-3 and TRBJ1-2; a possible D gene is TRBD1 (5 bases). V lost 0 bases and J 3 bases, leaving 5 bases between the germline ends. Germline values: CDR1 LGHNA, CDR2 YSLEER. The CDR3 extends over 13 amino acids. For the CDR3, the DNA is TGCGCCAGCAGCCAAGACAGGGACTATGGCTACACCTTC. This translates into CASSQDRDYGYTF.

This clonotype appeared a few times. The rearrangement links TRBV28 to TRBJ2-7; the match to TRBD1 covers 12 bases. Germline CDR1 MDHEN, CDR2 SYDVKM. The CDR3 loop spans 13 amino acids. The V segment lost 8 bases and the J segment 7 bases; nucleotides outside the gene matches: 6. The CDR3 is CASAGTGGWEQYF. In nucleotides, the CDR3 is TGTGCCAGCGCCGGGACAGGGGGCTGGGAGCAGTACTTC.

This clonotype has just a few counts. The gene calls are TRBV21-1 and TRBJ1-4. TRBV21-1 is shown as a pseudogene. This CDR3 has 14 residues. In DNA, the CDR3 is TGTGCCAGCAGCAAATTGAGACGGACTGAAAAACTGTTTTTT. It yields the protein CASSKLRRTEKLFF.

This clonotype was detected a few times. V usage is TRBV12-3 or TRBV12-4 and J usage is TRBJ2-3; 10 bases map to TRBD2. The CDR3 runs 14 residues. The V segment lost 6 bases and the J segment 5 bases; nucleotides outside the gene matches: 5. CDR3 amino acids: CASRPSGSRDTQYF. The CDR3, as DNA: TGTGCCAGCAGACCTAGCGGGAGTCGAGATACGCAGTATTTT.

This clonotype occurred a few times. The V call is TRBV24-1, the J call TRBJ1-1; TRBD1 matches at 8 bases. Per the germline V gene, CDR1 is KGHDR and CDR2 is SFDVKD. The CDR3 has 13 amino acids. V lost 4 bases, J lost 11 bases, and 8 bases stayed unmatched. The CDR3, as DNA: TGTGCCACCAGTGAGAATCGACAGGGGCGGGCTTTCTTT. It encodes CATSENRQGRAFF.

The rearrangement uses TRBV7-9 and TRBJ2-3, with D possibly matching TRBD2 (5 bases). CDR3 size: 14 residues. V lost 4 bases and J 8 bases, leaving 16 bases between the germline ends. Germline V gives CDR1 SEHNR, CDR2 FQNEAQ (reference sequence). In DNA form, the CDR3 reads TGTGCCAGCAGCTGGGAATCGGGAAAGGTTACGCAGTATTTT. Its protein is CASSWESGKVTQYF.

This clonotype has just a few counts. CDR3 region: CASSPPGQGRREQYF. DNA of the CDR3: TGTGCCAGCAGTCCACCGGGACAGGGTAGGCGCGAGCAGTACTTC. The chain couples TRBV12-3 or TRBV12-4 to TRBJ2-7; 9 bases are a match to TRBD1. This CDR3 has 15 residues. The V segment lost 5 bases and the J segment 6 bases; nucleotides outside the gene matches: 11.

The chain recombines TRBV3-1 with TRBJ2-5; D is perhaps TRBD1 (6 bases). Trimming removed 3 bases at V and 6 bases at J, with 17 bases between. The CDR3 is 15 amino acids. The germline V gene has CDR1 LGHDT and CDR2 YNNKEL (reference sequence). The CDR3 coding sequence is TGTGCCAGCAGCCATGAGCGGTACAGGGTTAAGACCCAGTACTTC. This gives the protein CASSHERYRVKTQYF.

In its sample, this clonotype was seen a few times. The gene calls are TRBV7-2 and TRBJ2-5; D is possibly TRBD2 (7 bases). V dropped 8 bases and J dropped 3 bases, with 22 bases sitting between them. The CDR3 spans 16 residues. Germline V gene data show CDR1 as SGHTA and CDR2 as FQGNSA. In DNA form, the CDR3 reads TGTGCCAGCGCAAAATCGACGGGGGCGGGGGAAGAGACCCAGTACTTC. Its protein is CASAKSTGAGEETQYF.

This clonotype occurred a few times. The chain employs TRBV29-1 and TRBJ1-2, with D tentatively TRBD1 (5 bases). The CDR3 loop spans 12 amino acids. Germline lookup yields CDR1 SQVTM and CDR2 ANQGSEA. V was pared by 5 bases and J by 3 bases, with 10 bases between. CDR3 amino acids: CSVSQGDYGYTF. CDR3 DNA: TGCAGCGTTTCCCAGGGAGACTATGGCTACACCTTC. Based on the CDR3 plus reference TRBV29-1 and TRBJ1-2, the full variable domain is SAVISQKPSRDICQRGTSLTIQCQVDSQVTMMFWYRQQPGQSLTLIATANQGSEATYESGFVIDKFPISRPNLTFSTLTVSNMSPEDSSIYLCSVSQGDYGYTFGSGTRLTVV.

The chain combines TRBV5-1 with TRBJ2-2, with D possibly being TRBD1 (6 bases). The ends were cut back, 3 bases at V and 6 bases at J, with 12 bases in the middle. The CDR3 is made up of 14 amino acids. Germline V gives CDR1 SGHRS, CDR2 YFSETQ. CDR3 nucleotide sequence: TGCGCCAGCAGCTCAACAGGGAGCCCCGGGGAGCTGTTTTTT. It codes for CASSSTGSPGELFF.